Listed here are 18 T cell receptor beta chains from one sample, sequenced in a study of cytomegalovirus exposure and HLA in healthy donors. The PCR used 60 Vbeta and 13 Jbeta primers. Profiled with immunoSEQ multiplex PCR; TCRdb holds only in-frame clones, not every one. The sample includes over 150,000 clones, about 80% of them seen just once. The sequenced sample consisted of PBMCs. These receptors all come from a woman between 25 and 40 years old in good health and CMV-seronegative.

The chain carries TRBV7-2 and TRBJ2-5; TRBD1 matches 8 bases. The germline CDR1 and CDR2 sequences are SGHTA and FQGNSA. The V gene end was trimmed by 5 bases and the J gene end by 4 bases; junction bases not matched to a gene: 9. The CDR3 totals 15 residues. CDR3 loop: CASSANGQGGETQYF. The CDR3 nucleotides read TGTGCCAGCAGCGCCAACGGACAGGGAGGAGAGACCCAGTACTTC.

V is TRBV18 and J is TRBJ2-5; D is perhaps TRBD2 (7 bases). Trimming removed 6 bases at V and 5 bases at J, with 19 bases between. This CDR3 is 15 amino acids long. Germline lookup yields CDR1 KGHSH and CDR2 LQKENI. In DNA form, the CDR3 reads TGTGCCAGCTCCCTACAGCCACAGGGAGGGGAGACCCAGTACTTC. Residues: CASSLQPQGGETQYF.

The chain carries TRBV10-3 and TRBJ2-1; the match to TRBD2 covers 8 bases. CDR3 length: 16 amino acids. Germline lookup yields CDR1 ENHRY and CDR2 SYGVKD. Germline trimming cut 4 bases from V and 5 bases from J; bases unmatched to any gene: 10. The CDR3 loop is CAISVGAGVTNNEQFF. CDR3 in DNA: TGTGCCATCAGTGTTGGAGCGGGAGTAACGAACAATGAGCAGTTCTTC.

This clone is a singleton in its sample. The chain joins TRBV7-2 to TRBJ2-5; D is perhaps TRBD1 (5 bases). CDR1 and CDR2 from the germline V gene are SGHTA and FQGNSA. This CDR3 contains 16 residues. The V and J ends lost 5 bases and 1 base respectively, with 17 bases between them. The CDR3 sequence is CASSVEQSRGQETQYF. Written as DNA, the CDR3 is TGTGCCAGCAGCGTAGAACAGAGTAGGGGCCAAGAGACCCAGTACTTC.

The gene calls are TRBV7-2 and TRBJ1-1; D remains unclear. The CDR3 extends over 14 amino acids. Trimming removed 1 base from V and 2 bases from J, with 8 bases in between. Germline-derived CDR1 and CDR2 are SGHTA and FQGNSA. CDR3 sequence (DNA): TGTGCCAGCAGCTTAGGTGGCCGAAACACTGAAGCTTTCTTT. It specifies CASSLGGRNTEAFF.

CDR3 protein: CASSLAQGANEKLFF. The CDR3 region has the DNA TGTGCCAGCAGCTTAGCGCAGGGTGCCAATGAAAAACTGTTTTTT. The chain couples TRBV7-8 to TRBJ1-4; the D gene is possibly TRBD1 (5 bases). The germline CDR1 and CDR2 sequences are SGHVS and FQNEAQ. The CDR3 has 15 amino acids. V lost 0 bases, J lost 5 bases, and 10 bases lay in between.

This clone was counted a few times. CDR3 sequence: CASTPRGVSGETQYF. The DNA of the CDR3 is TGTGCCAGCACCCCACGGGGGGTTTCGGGAGAGACCCAGTACTTC. This chain links TRBV7-2 with TRBJ2-5; 7 nucleotides agree with TRBD2. The CDR3 spans 15 residues. The V segment lost 7 bases and the J segment 4 bases; nucleotides outside the gene matches: 12. Germline CDR1 is SGHTA and CDR2 is FQGNSA.

Points on this clone: Compared with germline, one end of the junction differs, possibly owing to a read error. V gene TRBV19 combines with J gene TRBJ2-6; D might be TRBD1 (7 bases). This CDR3 is 17 amino acids long. Germline CDR1 is LNHDA and CDR2 is SQIVND (reference sequence). The CDR3 DNA is TGTGCCAGTATCCGGGGGACAGCGAGCTCTGGGGCCAACGGCCTGACTTTC. It translates to CASIRGTASSGANGLTF.

The rearrangement joins TRBV13 to TRBJ2-5; TRBD2 matches at 10 bases. Losses at the gene ends were 5 bases for V and 5 bases for J; bases not matched to a gene: 11. Germline-derived CDR1 and CDR2 are PRHDT and FYEKMQ (reference sequence). This CDR3 spans 16 amino acids. The CDR3 spells CASSPSGSGAWETQYF. In DNA form, the CDR3 reads TGTGCCAGCAGCCCTAGCGGGAGTGGGGCGTGGGAGACCCAGTACTTC. Using reference TRBV13 and TRBJ2-5 for the parts outside the CDR3, the full variable domain is AAGVIQSPRHLIKEKRETATLKCYPIPRHDTVYWYQQGPGQDPQFLISFYEKMQSDKGSIPDRFSAQQFSDYHSELNMSSLELGDSALYFCASSPSGSGAWETQYFGPGTRLLVL.

The chain is built from TRBV15 and TRBJ2-3, with D possibly being TRBD1 (6 bases). The germline V gene encodes CDR1 LNHNV and CDR2 YYDKDF (reference sequence). The CDR3 is 17 residues long. Deletions cut 0 bases from V and 2 bases from J, with 15 bases between. The CDR3 coding sequence is TGTGCCACCAGCAGAGAAAGACAGGCCAAGATCACAGATACGCAGTATTTT. Its translation is CATSRERQAKITDTQYF. Together with reference TRBV15 and TRBJ2-3, the CDR3 gives the full variable domain: DAMVIQNPRYQVTQFGKPVTLSCSQTLNHNVMYWYQQKSSQAPKLLFHYYDKDFNNEADTPDNFQSRRPNTSFCFLDIRSPGLGDTAMYLCATSRERQAKITDTQYFGPGTRLTVL.

The J gene is TRBJ2-5, the V gene TRBV5-1; 9 bases agree with TRBD2. The V gene's germline CDR1 is SGHRS and CDR2 YFSETQ. With V trimmed by 0 bases and J by 5 bases, 5 bases remained unmatched. The CDR3 totals 15 residues. CDR3 residues: CASSLGAGGYETQYF. The CDR3 nucleotides are TGCGCCAGCAGCTTGGGAGCGGGAGGTTATGAGACCCAGTACTTC.

The chain employs TRBV2 and TRBJ2-3; tentatively, D is TRBD2 (6 bases). V lost 7 bases, J lost 2 bases, and 10 bases lay in between. The V gene's germline CDR1 is SNHLY and CDR2 FYNNEI. This CDR3 spans 13 amino acids. The DNA of the CDR3 is TGTGCCAGCAACAAGGACTACACAGATACGCAGTATTTT. Its translation is CASNKDYTDTQYF. The full variable domain, rest sourced from reference TRBV2 and TRBJ2-3, is EPEVTQTPSHQVTQMGQEVILRCVPISNHLYFYWYRQILGQKVEFLVSFYNNEISEKSEIFDDQFSVERPDGSNFTLKIRSTKLEDSAMYFCASNKDYTDTQYFGPGTRLTVL.

This chain links TRBV5-1 with TRBJ1-3; possibly TRBD1 for D (5 bases). The CDR3 runs 18 residues. Trimming left V 0 bases short and J 0 bases short, with 16 bases between. Germline values: CDR1 SGHRS, CDR2 YFSETQ. The CDR3 sequence: CASSLAKTEHSSGNTIYF. CDR3 nucleotide sequence: TGCGCCAGCAGCTTGGCCAAGACAGAACATAGCTCTGGAAACACCATATATTTT.

A few counts support this clone. In DNA, the CDR3 is TGTGCCACCTCCCCTCCTGTGACAGGCCGCCGTGGAAACACCATATATTTT. Protein product: CATSPPVTGRRGNTIYF. This rearrangement joins TRBV15 to TRBJ1-3, with D tentatively TRBD1 (6 bases). This CDR3 contains 17 residues. V was clipped by 8 bases and J by 3 bases, with 23 bases between them. CDR1 is LNHNV and CDR2 is YYDKDF in the germline V gene (reference sequence).

This chain joins TRBV27 and TRBJ1-2; TRBD1 agrees at 9 bases. The germline V gene encodes CDR1 MNHEY and CDR2 SMNVEV (reference sequence). V trimming: 7 bases; J trimming: 8 bases; junction bases outside the gene matches: 8. There are 13 residues in the CDR3. CDR3 nucleotide sequence: TGTGCCAGCACCCGGGACAGGGATTACGGCTACACCTTC. Protein product: CASTRDRDYGYTF.

This chain links TRBV7-9 with TRBJ2-7; 11 nucleotides align to TRBD2. V was pared by 4 bases and J by 2 bases, with 4 bases of the junction left unmatched. The CDR3 length is 15 residues. Germline lookup yields CDR1 SEHNR and CDR2 FQNEAQ (reference sequence). CDR3 in DNA: TGTGCCAGCAGCTGGGGACTAGCGGACCCCTACGAGCAGTACTTC. It specifies CASSWGLADPYEQYF. The variable domain in full, completed from reference TRBV7-9 and TRBJ2-7, reads DTGVSQNPRHKITKRGQNVTFRCDPISEHNRLYWYRQTLGQGPEFLTYFQNEAQLEKSRLLSDRFSAERPKGSFSTLEIQRTEQGDSAMYLCASSWGLADPYEQYFGPGTRLTVT.

This clone was observed a single time. V usage is TRBV25-1 and J usage is TRBJ1-1; 10 nucleotides match TRBD1. CDR1 and CDR2 from the germline V gene are MGHDK and SYGVNS. This CDR3 comprises 15 residues. Losses at the gene ends were 0 bases for V and 4 bases for J; bases not matched to a gene: 2. CDR3 sequence reads: CASSEYGTGVTEAFF. CDR3 bases: TGTGCCAGCAGTGAATATGGGACAGGGGTCACTGAAGCTTTCTTT.

The chain is built from TRBV25-1 and TRBJ2-1, with 7 bases matching TRBD2. The CDR3 is made up of 15 amino acids. Germline values: CDR1 MGHDK, CDR2 SYGVNS. J lost 5 bases, V lost 5 bases, and 9 bases had no gene match. The CDR3 loop reads CASSRAGALNNEQFF. Written as DNA, the CDR3 is TGTGCCAGCAGTAGGGCGGGAGCGCTTAACAATGAGCAGTTCTTC.